Each of the 17 T cell receptor beta chains below was sequenced from the same sample in a study of blood T cell repertoires in COVID-19. The assay was immunoSEQ multiplex PCR, and TCRdb's table has in-frame clones only and misses some. The data contain 100,000 to 120,000 clones, about 90% of them singletons. The sequencing input was peripheral blood. These receptors were collected from a woman aged 45-65 years with acute or convalescent COVID-19.

The chain employs TRBV9 and TRBJ2-2; D might be TRBD1 (6 bases). CDR1 SGDLS and CDR2 YYNGEE come from the germline V gene. The CDR3 is 16 amino acids. The V and J ends lost 3 bases and 0 bases respectively, with 12 bases between them. The CDR3 sequence: CASSAIGTTNTGELFF. The CDR3, as DNA: TGTGCCAGCAGCGCTATCGGGACAACGAACACCGGGGAGCTGTTTTTT.

This sequence joins TRBV15 and TRBJ1-5, with 9 bases matching TRBD1. The CDR3 sequence is 18 residues long. Looked up from germline, CDR1 is LNHNV and CDR2 is YYDKDF (reference sequence). The trim removed 4 bases at V and 1 base at J, leaving 11 bases unmatched. DNA of the CDR3: TGTGCCACCAGCAATAAGTACAGGGGGCGACAGAGCAATCAGCCCCAGCATTTT. This encodes CATSNKYRGRQSNQPQHF. Supplemented by reference TRBV15 and TRBJ1-5, the full variable domain reads DAMVIQNPRYQVTQFGKPVTLSCSQTLNHNVMYWYQQKSSQAPKLLFHYYDKDFNNEADTPDNFQSRRPNTSFCFLDIRSPGLGDTAMYLCATSNKYRGRQSNQPQHFGDGTRLSIL.

The chain combines TRBV7-9 with TRBJ2-7, with 7 bases aligning to TRBD1. From germline, CDR1 is SEHNR and CDR2 FQNEAQ (reference sequence). V dropped 5 bases and J dropped 5; count of bases not matched to a gene: 9. The length of the CDR3 is 14 residues. CDR3 DNA: TGTGCCAGCAGCCGCGGAAGGGGGCCGAACGAGCAGTACTTC. Its translation is CASSRGRGPNEQYF.

The J gene is TRBJ2-7, the V gene TRBV7-2; weak D call: TRBD2 (6 bases). CDR1 and CDR2 from the germline V gene are SGHTA and FQGNSA. The CDR3 consists of 15 residues. V lost 1 base to trimming and J lost 9 bases, with 19 bases between them. In DNA form, the CDR3 reads TGTGCCAGCAGCTTAGTGGGGGGACCTTCCAGTCCGCAGTACTTC. Amino acid sequence: CASSLVGGPSSPQYF.

The rearrangement uses TRBV4-1 and TRBJ2-1; 7 nucleotides align to TRBD2. The CDR3 is 16 residues long. Per germline, CDR1 MGHRA and CDR2 YSYEKL. Trimming took 0 bases from V and 8 from J; bases not matched to a gene: 10. The CDR3 here is CASSQDTGGRIYEQFF. DNA for the CDR3: TGCGCCAGCAGCCAAGATACGGGAGGTAGAATTTATGAGCAGTTCTTC.

This chain uses TRBV19 with TRBJ2-1; 9 positions agree with TRBD1. The J segment lost 4 bases and the V segment lost 4 bases, leaving 5 bases of the junction unmatched. The germline V gene encodes CDR1 LNHDA and CDR2 SQIVND (reference sequence). The CDR3 contains 15 residues. The CDR3 spells CASSTTGGAYNEQFF. In DNA, the CDR3 is TGTGCCAGTAGTACCACAGGGGGCGCTTACAATGAGCAGTTCTTC. Combining the CDR3 with reference TRBV19 and TRBJ2-1 gives the whole variable domain DGGITQSPKYLFRKEGQNVTLSCEQNLNHDAMYWYRQDPGQGLRLIYYSQIVNDFQKGDIAEGYSVSREKKESFPLTVTSAQKNPTAFYLCASSTTGGAYNEQFFGPGTRLTVL.

The J gene is TRBJ1-5, the V gene TRBV28, with a weak D call TRBD1 (6 bases). V lost 6 bases and J lost 0, with 9 bases in between. The germline CDR1 and CDR2 sequences are MDHEN and SYDVKM. CDR3 length equals 14 residues. The CDR3 reads CASSTTGSNQPQHF. The CDR3, as DNA: TGTGCCAGCAGCACGACAGGTAGCAATCAGCCCCAGCATTTT.

The rearrangement joins TRBV3-1 (or the pseudogene TRBV3-2) to TRBJ2-5, with TRBD1 identical over 7 bases. The germline gives CDR1 LGHDT, CDR2 YNNKEL (reference sequence). V was clipped by 4 bases and J by 2 bases; unmatched bases: 7. CDR3 length: 15 amino acids. The CDR3 bases are TGTGCCAGCAGCCCGGGACAGCGTCTACAAGAGACCCAGTACTTC. Protein sequence: CASSPGQRLQETQYF.

The chain carries TRBV21-1 and TRBJ2-7; the table calls TRBD1, which could not be checked here. TRBV21-1 is described as a pseudogene. The CDR3 has 13 residues. The CDR3 loop reads CASSKVQFYEQYF. The CDR3 region has the DNA TGTGCCAGCAGCAAAGTTCAGTTTTACGAGCAGTACTTC.

This clone occurred once. CDR3 residues: CASSFEREPVRSYNEQFF. DNA for the CDR3: TGTGCCAGCAGTTTTGAGCGGGAGCCAGTTAGATCCTACAATGAGCAGTTCTTC. The chain recombines TRBV2 with TRBJ2-1; 8 positions agree with TRBD2. The CDR3 sequence is 18 residues long. The V segment lost 5 bases and the J segment 1 base; nucleotides outside the gene matches: 13. Per germline, CDR1 SNHLY and CDR2 FYNNEI.

The gene calls are TRBV30 and TRBJ1-3; D ambiguous. The germline gives CDR1 GTSNPN, CDR2 SVGIG (reference sequence). V was shortened by 0 bases and J by 11 bases, with 8 bases between the two germline ends. This CDR3 contains 11 residues. The CDR3 loop is CAWSVEVPIYF. As DNA, the CDR3 is TGTGCCTGGAGTGTCGAGGTCCCCATATATTTT.

V and J are TRBV30 and TRBJ2-1; the D is unclear. Trimming took 0 bases from V and 5 from J, leaving 14 bases between them. Per germline, CDR1 GTSNPN and CDR2 SVGIG (reference sequence). The CDR3 has 15 amino acids. CDR3: CAWSVDSSWDNEQFF. The CDR3, as DNA: TGTGCCTGGAGTGTCGACTCCTCGTGGGACAATGAGCAGTTCTTC.

The sample holds a few counts of this clone. The rearrangement links TRBV5-6 to TRBJ2-1; 15 bases align to TRBD2. V dropped 4 bases and J dropped 6; count of bases not matched to a gene: 5. The CDR3 covers 16 residues. Germline V gene sequence: CDR1 SGHDT, CDR2 YYEEEE. CDR3 loop: CASSTGTSGRINEQFF. CDR3 nucleotides: TGTGCCAGCAGCACCGGGACTAGCGGGAGGATCAATGAGCAGTTCTTC.

This clone was observed once. The chain employs TRBV6-2 or TRBV6-3 and TRBJ2-1; possibly TRBD2 for D (5 bases). Germline values: CDR1 MNHEY, CDR2 SVGEGT. Trimming left V 4 bases short and J 10 bases short, with 11 bases between. The CDR3 covers 12 residues. The CDR3 DNA is TGTGCCAGCAGTTGGACTGTTGAGGAGCAGTTCTTC. It yields the protein CASSWTVEEQFF.

The chain carries TRBV20-1 and TRBJ1-1; 10 bases agree with TRBD1. Germline CDR1 DFQATT, CDR2 SNEGSKA (reference sequence). Trimming removed 3 bases from V and 4 bases from J; junction bases left unmatched: 8. The CDR3 consists of 15 residues. The CDR3 sequence: CSASARTGGSTEAFF. The CDR3 DNA follows: TGCAGTGCTAGTGCCCGGACAGGGGGGAGCACTGAAGCTTTCTTT.

The rearrangement uses TRBV7-6 and TRBJ1-3; 10 bases agree with TRBD1. Germline loops: CDR1 SGHVS, CDR2 FNYEAQ. J gave up 3 bases and V 5 bases, and 4 bases lay outside the gene matches. The length of the CDR3 is 15 residues. The CDR3 DNA is TGTGCCAGCAGCAAGACAGGGGGCGGTGGAAACACCATATATTTT. It specifies CASSKTGGGGNTIYF.

The rearrangement links TRBV18 to TRBJ2-7, with TRBD1 matching over 8 bases. J lost 0 bases, V lost 6 bases, and 7 bases had no gene match. Germline CDR1 and CDR2: KGHSH and LQKENI. CDR3 length: 15 residues. The CDR3 loop is CASSPGQGGSYEQYF. The CDR3 DNA reads as TGTGCCAGCTCCCCCGGACAGGGCGGCTCCTACGAGCAGTACTTC.